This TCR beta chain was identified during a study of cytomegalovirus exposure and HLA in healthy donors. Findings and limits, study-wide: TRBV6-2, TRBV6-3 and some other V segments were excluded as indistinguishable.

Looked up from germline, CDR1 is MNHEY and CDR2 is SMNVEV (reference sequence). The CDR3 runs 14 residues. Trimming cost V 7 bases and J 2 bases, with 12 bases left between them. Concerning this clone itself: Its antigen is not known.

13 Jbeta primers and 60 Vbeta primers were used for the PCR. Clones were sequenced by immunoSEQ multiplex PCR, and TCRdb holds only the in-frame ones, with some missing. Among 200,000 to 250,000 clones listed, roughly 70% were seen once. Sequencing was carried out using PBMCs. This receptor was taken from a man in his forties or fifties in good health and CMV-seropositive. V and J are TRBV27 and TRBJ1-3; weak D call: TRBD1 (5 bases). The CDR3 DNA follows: TGTGCCAGCAAATGGACAAGCACTGGAAACACCATATATTTT. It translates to CASKWTSTGNTIYF.